This T cell receptor beta chain stems from a study of T-cell reconstitution after alpha-beta-depleted transplantation in children. TCRbeta library construction was performed incorporating unique molecular identifiers. A single record per CDR3 protein comes from TCRdb applying MiXCR to the PCR reads. The data contain about 420,000 distinct CDR3 sequences, about 16% of them singletons. Deletions cut 0 bases from V and 6 bases from J, with 16 bases between. Germline-derived CDR1 and CDR2 are SGDLS and YYNGEE. The CDR3 is 16 residues long. Sequences were derived from PBMCs, mostly from graft donor cells, sampled 360 days after TCRalphabeta/CD19-depleted stem cell transplant. The chain recombines TRBV9 with TRBJ2-1; TRBD2 might be the D (6 bases). This TCR derives from a boy in the first two years of life who had a stem cell transplant for Wiskott-Aldrich syndrome, so the T cells may come from the graft donor. The CDR3 loop reads CASSVAGWTGLNEQFF. Here the CDR3 DNA reads TGTGCCAGCAGCGTAGCGGGCTGGACGGGACTCAATGAGCAGTTCTTC.